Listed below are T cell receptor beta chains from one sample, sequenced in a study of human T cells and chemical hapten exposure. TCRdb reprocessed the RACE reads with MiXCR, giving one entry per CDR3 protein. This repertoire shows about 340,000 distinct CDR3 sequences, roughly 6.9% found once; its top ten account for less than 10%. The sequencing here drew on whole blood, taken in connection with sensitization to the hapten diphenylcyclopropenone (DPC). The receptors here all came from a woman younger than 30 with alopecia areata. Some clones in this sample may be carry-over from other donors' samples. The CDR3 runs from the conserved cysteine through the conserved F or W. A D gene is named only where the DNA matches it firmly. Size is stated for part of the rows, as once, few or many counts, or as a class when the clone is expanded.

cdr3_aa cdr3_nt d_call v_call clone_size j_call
CASSLTDTNSPLHF TGTGCCAGCAGCTTAACAGACACTAATTCACCCCTCCACTTT NA TRBV7-9 NA TRBJ1-6
CASGFSGGKGEKLFF TGTGCTAGTGGTTTTTCCGGGGGAAAGGGCGAAAAACTGTTTTTT NA TRBV12-5 few TRBJ1-4
CSARDSSGGHSYNEQFF TGCAGTGCTAGAGATTCTAGCGGGGGGCACTCCTACAATGAGCAGTTCTTC TRBD2 TRBV20-1 few TRBJ2-1
CASSSTSGDQETQYF TGTGCCAGCAGCTCGACTAGCGGGGACCAAGAGACCCAGTACTTC TRBD2 TRBV5-4 NA TRBJ2-5
CSVVGTLRNTIYF TGCAGCGTTGTCGGGACACTGAGAAACACCATATATTTT NA TRBV29-1 NA TRBJ1-3
CSAVASGAGGQYF TGCAGTGCGGTAGCTAGCGGGGCCGGGGGGCAGTACTTC TRBD2 TRBV20-1 many TRBJ2-7
CSARGGGTDDEQYF TGCAGTGCTAGAGGAGGTGGTACGGACGACGAGCAGTACTTC NA TRBV20-1 few TRBJ2-7
CASSSTDIAIYNEQFF TGTGCCAGCAGTTCGACAGACATTGCCATCTACAATGAGCAGTTCTTC NA TRBV6-2/TRBV6-3 few TRBJ2-1
CASIPGTGVQETQYF TGTGCCAGCATCCCCGGGACAGGGGTCCAAGAGACCCAGTACTTC TRBD1 TRBV28 few TRBJ2-5
CASSFGPETQYF TGTGCCAGCAGCTTTGGACCAGAGACCCAGTACTTC NA TRBV7-2 many TRBJ2-5
CASSLEGAITNTEAFF TGTGCCAGCAGCTTAGAAGGGGCCATCACGAACACTGAAGCTTTCTTT NA TRBV7-9 many TRBJ1-1
CASSLPRNTEAFF TGTGCCAGCAGCTTACCGAGGAACACTGAAGCTTTCTTT NA TRBV7-2 many TRBJ1-1
CSVGRGRFYEQYF TGCAGCGTTGGAAGGGGGCGCTTCTACGAGCAGTACTTC TRBD1 TRBV29-1 many TRBJ2-7